The rows below give T cell receptor beta chains drawn from one sample of a study of blood T cells in healthy people across ages. TCRdb fed the 5' RACE reads into MiXCR, producing one record per CDR3 protein. The table shows hundreds of thousands of distinct CDR3 sequences, with approximately 31% occurring only once. Input material: blood. Source of these receptors: a woman aged 80 or over in good health. CDR3s include the opening cysteine and the closing phenylalanine or tryptophan.

v_call cdr3_aa
TRBV7-2 CASSQLRSVHEQYF
TRBV9 CASSVEIISTDTQYF
TRBV12-3/TRBV12-4 CASSLDGSYEQFF
TRBV6-2/TRBV6-3 CASSYTLPGRLASNIQYF
TRBV9 CASSEDRRRSETQYF
TRBV28 CASSLGASCEQYF
TRBV7-3 CASSPRGSSGQFF
TRBV7-2 CASSLAETAIYGYTF
TRBV6-5 CASSRGLAVQETQYF
TRBV20-1 CSASRWLAASTDTQYF
TRBV10-3 CATRGTGGGGSNQPQHF
TRBV7-3 CASSSPGGIGYEQYF
TRBV6-1 CASPPPGGLAKNIQYF
TRBV10-3 CAISETGHNSPLHF
TRBV9 CASSKAGAVTDTQYF
TRBV4-1 CASSQDPVNQPQHF
TRBV9 CASSVGLGGTDTQYF
TRBV20-1 CSARIRPSFSYEQYF
TRBV11-1 CASSPRTSGDRTQYF
TRBV7-6 CASSLRRGDEQYF
TRBV7-2 CASSLWGNEKLFF
TRBV5-1 CASSCGDGANVLTF
TRBV29-1 CSVETGVNTGELFF
TRBV6-6 CASNPGQGAGYEQFF
TRBV5-1 CASSSTDYGYTF
TRBV11-3 CASSRYTGTGFSEQYF
TRBV20-1 CSASRGYNEQFF
TRBV3-1 CASSQENKQFF
TRBV6-5 CASSPGGTSYEQYF
TRBV12-3/TRBV12-4 CASSSETGGNSPLHF
TRBV13 CASSSGPLGTGGPNIQYF
TRBV29-1 CSVEDRGGYEQYF
TRBV7-8 CASSVTGDREQFF
TRBV11-2 CASSLSGARTNEKLFF
TRBV7-8 CASRGTELSYEQYF
TRBV7-8 CASSLARGEGRVGYEQYF
TRBV3-1 CASSQGAPSGSQQYF
TRBV29-1 CSVLVEEGYEQYF
TRBV20-1 CSASRTGLNEQYF
TRBV4-1 CASSQDAGQLSGANVLTF
TRBV6-5 CASSYLRTGNTDTQYF
TRBV7-3 CASSPRLAGGDEQFF
TRBV19 CASSTLLTVGGYNEQFF
TRBV6-6 CASTASTEQFF
TRBV5-1 CASSLRDRGMDEQFF
TRBV7-2 CASSSRGESYNEQFF
TRBV4-1 CASSQEAGTTVSPQHF
TRBV6-6 CASSPIRQGSNYGYTF
TRBV9 CASSPKGQAEQYF
TRBV7-2 CASSSTGGNDGYTF
TRBV7-3 CASSRDRGNNSPLHF
TRBV19 CASSIDLDSRGNQPQHF
TRBV5-1 CASSTRDRAAGGHTDTQYF
TRBV20-1 CSAGEDSVEGYTF
TRBV10-3 CAISGIGGPEAFF
TRBV20-1 CSASILASADTQYF
TRBV10-3 CAISLQGGGEKLFF
TRBV5-1 CASSLDGQGFGGTDTQYF
TRBV29-1 CSVAKDPLVTEAFF
TRBV30 CAWSGGALREQYF